This TCR beta chain was retrieved from a study of Graves' ophthalmopathy and Graves' hyperthyroidism. Uncontrolled infections, pregnancy, lactation or other autoimmune diseases led to patient exclusion. The CDR3 totals 15 residues. Germline loops: CDR1 LNHDA, CDR2 SQIVND (reference sequence). Between the trimmed V and J ends, which lost 8 bases and 7 bases, there was a span of 21 bases. In this sample, this clonotype turned up many times. Amplification of the TCR beta CDR3 regions used RNA transcripts (as template). After a first-round RT-PCR with HTBI primers, a second-round multiplex PCR was run. TCRdb independently ran MiXCR on the multiplex PCR reads; one entry per CDR3 protein. Among hundreds of thousands of distinct CDR3 sequences listed, approximately 21% were seen once.

Source material: peripheral blood. The chain combines TRBV19 with TRBJ1-5; tentative D call: TRBD1 (5 bases). The sequence was collected from a woman younger than 35 with stable Graves' hyperthyroidism. The CDR3 reads CASCEVWGEGQPQHF. In DNA form, the CDR3 reads TGTGCCAGTTGTGAGGTTTGGGGCGAGGGCCAGCCCCAGCATTTT.